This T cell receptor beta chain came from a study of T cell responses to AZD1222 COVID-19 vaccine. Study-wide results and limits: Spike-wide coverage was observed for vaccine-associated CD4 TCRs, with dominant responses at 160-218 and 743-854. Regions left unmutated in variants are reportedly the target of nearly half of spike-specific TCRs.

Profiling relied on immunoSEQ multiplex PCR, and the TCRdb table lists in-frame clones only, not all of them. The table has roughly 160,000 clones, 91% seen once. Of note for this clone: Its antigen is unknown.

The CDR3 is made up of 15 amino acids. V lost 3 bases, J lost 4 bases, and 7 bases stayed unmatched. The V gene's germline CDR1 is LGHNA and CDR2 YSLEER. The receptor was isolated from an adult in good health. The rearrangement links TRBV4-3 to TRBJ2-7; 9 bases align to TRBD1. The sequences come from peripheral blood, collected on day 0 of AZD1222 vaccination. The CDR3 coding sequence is TGCGCCAGCAGCCAGGGGACAGGGTCAATATACGAGCAGTACTTC. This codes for CASSQGTGSIYEQYF.